These 28 T cell receptor beta chains originate from one sample sequenced in a study of cytomegalovirus exposure and HLA in healthy donors. This PCR relied on a set of 60 Vbeta primers and 13 Jbeta primers. The protocol was immunoSEQ multiplex PCR, while the TCRdb copy is restricted to in-frame clones and leaves out a portion. Of roughly 200,000 clones detected, roughly 70% appear once; the ten largest clones hold 2.6%. Sequenced sample: PBMCs. Every receptor here comes from a man in his forties or fifties in good health and CMV-seropositive.

This clone was detected only a few times. The V and J genes are TRBV10-1 and TRBJ1-4; 7 nucleotides line up with TRBD1. The CDR3 extends over 12 amino acids. Germline V gene lookup returns CDR1 WNHNN and CDR2 SYGVQD (reference sequence). The CDR3 coding sequence is TGCTCGGTAGGGACAGCTAATGAAAAACTGTTTTTT. This sequence encodes CSVGTANEKLFF.

The J gene is TRBJ1-1, the V gene TRBV5-8; TRBD1 might be the D (5 bases). V was clipped by 7 bases and J by 6 bases, with 13 bases between them. Germline V gene sequence: CDR1 SGHTS, CDR2 YDEGEE. The CDR3 sequence is 12 residues long. The DNA for the CDR3 is TGTGCCAGCGGGGGGTTTGGTTCTGAAGCTTTCTTT. Amino acids: CASGGFGSEAFF.

The chain uses TRBV7-2 and TRBJ2-7; D is possibly TRBD2 (6 bases). The CDR3 length is 16 residues. Trimming took 1 base from V and 1 from J, leaving 14 bases between them. The germline CDR1 and CDR2 sequences are SGHTA and FQGNSA. The CDR3 loop reads CASSLVGGIVSYEQYF. CDR3 nucleotide sequence: TGTGCCAGCAGCTTAGTTGGGGGGATTGTATCCTACGAGCAGTACTTC. Based on the CDR3 plus reference TRBV7-2 and TRBJ2-7, the full variable domain is GAGVSQSPSNKVTEKGKDVELRCDPISGHTALYWYRQSLGQGLEFLIYFQGNSAPDKSGLPSDRFSAERTGGSVSTLTIQRTQQEDSAVYLCASSLVGGIVSYEQYFGPGTRLTVT.

This clone was recorded a few times. The J gene is TRBJ1-2, the V gene TRBV9; TRBD1 aligns across 12 bases. Germline trimming cut 3 bases from V and 7 bases from J; bases unmatched to any gene: 7. The CDR3 has 15 amino acids. Germline V gene lookup returns CDR1 SGDLS and CDR2 YYNGEE. The CDR3 DNA sequence: TGTGCCAGCAGCGCCCGGGACAGGGGGCTGGGTGGCTACACCTTC. Its protein is CASSARDRGLGGYTF. The variable domain in full, with the rest retrieved from reference TRBV9 and TRBJ1-2, is DSGVTQTPKHLITATGQRVTLRCSPRSGDLSVYWYQQSLDQGLQFLIQYYNGEERAKGNILERFSAQQFPDLHSELNLSSLELGDSALYFCASSARDRGLGGYTFGSGTRLTVV.

This sequence joins TRBV11-2 and TRBJ2-7; TRBD1 is a possible D gene (6 bases). The V end lost 8 bases, the J end lost 3 bases, and 17 bases lay between the germline ends. CDR1 SGHAT and CDR2 FQNNGV come from the germline V gene. This CDR3 spans 14 amino acids. The CDR3 coding sequence is TGTGCCAGCGGGCCGACAGGCTTTCTCTACGAGCAGTACTTC. Translated: CASGPTGFLYEQYF. The whole variable domain, filled in from reference TRBV11-2 and TRBJ2-7, reads EAGVAQSPRYKIIEKRQSVAFWCNPISGHATLYWYQQILGQGPKLLIQFQNNGVVDDSQLPKDRFSAERLKGVDSTLKIQPAKLEDSAVYLCASGPTGFLYEQYFGPGTRLTVT.

The chain joins TRBV5-1 to TRBJ2-5; 7 nucleotides match TRBD2. Trimming cost V 1 base and J 3 bases; bases outside gene matches: 6. This CDR3 comprises 15 residues. Per germline, CDR1 SGHRS and CDR2 YFSETQ. The CDR3 loop reads CASSLRGEREETQYF. In nucleotides, the CDR3 is TGCGCCAGCAGCTTGCGGGGGGAGAGGGAAGAGACCCAGTACTTC.

A few counts support this clone. The V and J genes are TRBV7-3 and TRBJ2-6; 11 nucleotides agree with TRBD1. Trimming removed 5 bases from V and 4 bases from J; junction bases left unmatched: 10. This CDR3 comprises 18 residues. Germline loops: CDR1 SGHTA, CDR2 FQGTGA. CDR3 DNA sequence: TGTGCCAGCAGCCACCGCGGACAGGGGGCAGGAGGGGCCAACGTCCTGACTTTC. Translation gives CASSHRGQGAGGANVLTF.

The chain recombines TRBV19 with TRBJ2-7; 13 bases fit TRBD2. The CDR3 has 16 amino acids. Germline CDR1 is LNHDA and CDR2 is SQIVND (reference sequence). V shed 3 bases and J 7 bases; nucleotides not matched to a gene: 9. The CDR3 loop is CASSIQGTSGVKEQYF. DNA for the CDR3: TGTGCCAGTAGTATCCAGGGGACTAGCGGGGTGAAAGAGCAGTACTTC.

The rearrangement links TRBV9 to TRBJ2-2; a possible D gene is TRBD1 (6 bases). The germline gives CDR1 SGDLS, CDR2 YYNGEE. Trimming cost V 6 bases and J 0 bases, with 9 bases left between them. The CDR3 loop spans 14 amino acids. This CDR3 is CASNEGANTGELFF. DNA of the CDR3: TGTGCCAGCAACGAGGGGGCGAACACCGGGGAGCTGTTTTTT.

The rearrangement uses TRBV7-6 and TRBJ2-7; 8 bases fit TRBD2. CDR1 is SGHVS and CDR2 is FNYEAQ in the germline V gene. V lost 4 bases to trimming and J lost 0 bases; unmatched junction nucleotides: 14. There are 18 residues in the CDR3. Written as DNA, the CDR3 is TGTGCCAGCAGCTCATCCCGGGAGGGGCTCCCCTACTCCTACGAGCAGTACTTC. It is translated as CASSSSREGLPYSYEQYF.

The chain combines TRBV5-4 with TRBJ1-6; D is undetermined. The V and J ends lost 0 bases and 7 bases respectively, with 8 bases between them. Germline V gene sequence: CDR1 SGHNT, CDR2 YYREEE (reference sequence). This CDR3 spans 14 amino acids. For the CDR3, the DNA is TGTGCCAGCAGCTTGGACAGAACAAATTCACCCCTCCACTTT. This encodes CASSLDRTNSPLHF. Using reference TRBV5-4 and TRBJ1-6 for the parts outside the CDR3, the full variable domain is ETGVTQSPTHLIKTRGQQVTLRCSSQSGHNTVSWYQQALGQGPQFIFQYYREEENGRGNFPPRFSGLQFPNYSSELNVNALELDDSALYLCASSLDRTNSPLHFGNGTRLTVT.

The chain employs TRBV5-6 and TRBJ1-3; D not certain. Germline V gene lookup returns CDR1 SGHDT and CDR2 YYEEEE. There are 15 residues in the CDR3. V lost 6 bases, J lost 2 bases, and 15 bases lay in between. The CDR3 region has the DNA TGTGCCAGCACCCCCGGTTTTTTTGCTGGAAACACCATATATTTT. It yields the protein CASTPGFFAGNTIYF.

This chain links TRBV2 with TRBJ2-1; 8 bases fit TRBD1. This CDR3 has 14 residues. In germline, CDR1 is SNHLY, CDR2 FYNNEI. Trimming at V came to 4 bases and at J to 7 bases, leaving 6 bases not matched to a gene. The CDR3 DNA follows: TGTGCCAGCAGTGGACAGGGGCCGGGGAATGAGCAGTTCTTC. Amino acid sequence: CASSGQGPGNEQFF.

The chain has TRBV19 and TRBJ2-5, with 9 bases that match TRBD1. TRBJ2-7 matches the DNA end more closely, so the J call is doubtful. Per germline, CDR1 LNHDA and CDR2 SQIVND (reference sequence). The CDR3 length is 14 residues. CDR3 in amino acids: CASSMGTGNYEQYF. The CDR3 DNA is TGTGCCAGTAGTATGGGGACAGGGAACTACGAGCAGTACTTC.

CDR3 sequence (DNA): TGTGCCAGCAGCGACAACGGGGGTCGGTACGAGCAGTACTTC. Encoded protein: CASSDNGGRYEQYF. V and J are TRBV7-9 and TRBJ2-7, with D maybe TRBD2 (6 bases). CDR1 is SEHNR and CDR2 is FQNEAQ in the germline V gene (reference sequence). Trimming pared 5 bases from V and 4 bases from J, leaving 15 bases between. The CDR3 is made up of 14 amino acids.

V usage is TRBV27 and J usage is TRBJ1-1, with a possible D match to TRBD1 (6 bases). The CDR3 length is 12 residues. Germline CDR1 reads MNHEY; CDR2 reads SMNVEV (reference sequence). Trimming removed 7 bases from V and 1 base from J, with 7 bases in between. The CDR3 sequence: CASIGGNTEAFF. DNA of the CDR3: TGTGCCAGCATAGGGGGGAACACTGAAGCTTTCTTT.

The chain carries TRBV7-9 and TRBJ1-6; TRBD1 aligns across 10 bases. This CDR3 has 14 residues. Germline CDR1 is SEHNR and CDR2 is FQNEAQ (reference sequence). Trimming at V came to 5 bases and at J to 9 bases, leaving 4 bases not matched to a gene. The CDR3 is CASSPGTGVSPLHF. The CDR3 nucleotides read TGTGCCAGCAGCCCCGGGACAGGGGTTTCACCCCTCCACTTT.

The chain uses TRBV25-1 and TRBJ2-5; unclear D gene. The J call is uncertain, as TRBJ2-7 better fits the DNA end. The CDR3 has 11 residues. CDR1 is MGHDK, CDR2 SYGVNS, per germline. CDR3 DNA: TGTGCCAGCAGTGACCTCTACGAGCAGTACTTC. It codes for CASSDLYEQYF.

V gene TRBV13 combines with J gene TRBJ2-1, with TRBD2 matching over 7 bases. Germline lookup yields CDR1 PRHDT and CDR2 FYEKMQ (reference sequence). The V segment lost 6 bases and the J segment 4 bases; nucleotides outside the gene matches: 12. This CDR3 contains 16 residues. The CDR3 loop is CASSYSGGGFYNEQFF. The DNA of the CDR3 is TGTGCCAGCAGTTATTCTGGGGGGGGGTTTTACAATGAGCAGTTCTTC.

The rearrangement joins TRBV5-6 to TRBJ1-2, with 8 positions matching TRBD1. This CDR3 is 14 amino acids long. V shed 2 bases and J 4 bases; nucleotides not matched to a gene: 4. Germline V gene data show CDR1 as SGHDT and CDR2 as YYEEEE. In nucleotides, the CDR3 is TGTGCCAGCAGCTTCGGGACAGGCCCCTATGGCTACACCTTC. This codes for CASSFGTGPYGYTF.

There are a few counts of this clone. This rearrangement joins TRBV5-1 to TRBJ1-1; 7 bases line up with TRBD1. The CDR3 consists of 16 residues. V trimming: 2 bases; J trimming: 0 bases; junction bases outside the gene matches: 7. CDR1 SGHRS and CDR2 YFSETQ come from the germline V gene. CDR3 DNA: TGCGCCAGCAGCTTCCCCTCAGGGGGTATGAACACTGAAGCTTTCTTT. It yields the protein CASSFPSGGMNTEAFF.

V usage is TRBV7-9 and J usage is TRBJ2-2, with a possible D match to TRBD1 (8 bases). The germline CDR1 and CDR2 sequences are SEHNR and FQNEAQ (reference sequence). V lost 2 bases, J lost 3 bases, and 13 bases lay in between. The CDR3 sequence is 16 residues long. CDR3 DNA: TGTGCCAGCAGCTTAATCACAGGGGGGGACACCGGGGAGCTGTTTTTT. Its translation is CASSLITGGDTGELFF.

This chain links TRBV7-8 with TRBJ2-2, with 7 positions matching TRBD2. The length of the CDR3 is 13 residues. The germline CDR1 and CDR2 sequences are SGHVS and FQNEAQ. After removal of 2 bases from V and 6 bases from J, the junction contained 0 bases not matched to a gene. The CDR3 nucleotides are TGTGCCAGCAGCTTAAGCGGGGCCGGGGAGCTGTTTTTT. This translates into CASSLSGAGELFF.

V and J are TRBV10-1 and TRBJ2-7; 7 positions agree with TRBD2. V lost 4 bases to trimming and J lost 3 bases; unmatched junction nucleotides: 3. The CDR3 extends over 13 amino acids. The germline gives CDR1 WNHNN, CDR2 SYGVQD (reference sequence). The CDR3 loop is CASSVRGFYEQYF. As DNA, the CDR3 is TGCGCCAGCAGTGTGCGGGGGTTCTACGAGCAGTACTTC.

This clone was found a few times. CDR3: CASSSVPQGMRGNTIYF. CDR3 bases: TGCGCCAGCAGCTCTGTACCACAGGGGATGAGGGGAAACACCATATATTTT. The chain employs TRBV5-1 and TRBJ1-3; 7 positions match TRBD1. Trimming took 3 bases from V and 4 from J; bases not matched to a gene: 13. The germline V gene encodes CDR1 SGHRS and CDR2 YFSETQ. The CDR3 has 17 residues.

This clone was counted between two and nine times. The chain couples TRBV10-2 to TRBJ2-7; tentatively, D is TRBD1 (6 bases). Germline V gives CDR1 WSHSY, CDR2 SAAADI. CDR3 length: 14 residues. With 3 bases removed from V and 6 bases from J, the gap between germline ends came to 15 bases. CDR3 nucleotides: TGCGCCAGCAGTGATCTGGACAGAGGGAGCGAGCAGTACTTC. Protein sequence: CASSDLDRGSEQYF.

The chain combines TRBV7-2 with TRBJ1-1; a possible D gene is TRBD1 (6 bases). The CDR3 has 13 residues. V lost 4 bases, J lost 4 bases, and 10 bases lay in between. The germline V gene encodes CDR1 SGHTA and CDR2 FQGNSA. CDR3: CASSSYRVTEAFF. The CDR3 DNA sequence: TGTGCCAGCAGCTCCTACAGGGTCACTGAAGCTTTCTTT.

This clone was seen a few times. The chain recombines TRBV15 with TRBJ2-7; TRBD1 agrees at 9 bases. Trimming removed 4 bases from V and 2 bases from J; junction bases left unmatched: 6. Germline V lookup: CDR1 LNHNV, CDR2 YYDKDF (reference sequence). The length of the CDR3 is 15 residues. The CDR3 is CATSTPRTGAYEQYF. CDR3 nucleotide sequence: TGTGCCACCAGCACCCCTCGGACAGGGGCCTACGAGCAGTACTTC.